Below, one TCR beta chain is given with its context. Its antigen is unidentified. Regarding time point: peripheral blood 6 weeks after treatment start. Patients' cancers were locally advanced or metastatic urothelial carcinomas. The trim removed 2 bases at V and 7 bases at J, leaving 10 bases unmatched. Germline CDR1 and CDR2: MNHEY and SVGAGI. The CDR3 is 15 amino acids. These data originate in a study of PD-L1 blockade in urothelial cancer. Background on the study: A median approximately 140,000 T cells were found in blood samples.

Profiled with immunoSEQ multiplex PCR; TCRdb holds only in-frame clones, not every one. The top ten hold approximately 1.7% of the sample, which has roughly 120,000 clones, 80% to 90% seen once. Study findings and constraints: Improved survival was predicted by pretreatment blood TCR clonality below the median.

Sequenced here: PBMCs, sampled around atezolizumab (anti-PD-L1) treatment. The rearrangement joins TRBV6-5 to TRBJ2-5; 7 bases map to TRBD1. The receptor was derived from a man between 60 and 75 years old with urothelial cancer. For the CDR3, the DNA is TGTGCCAGCAGTTACGCTGCAGGGGGTGGAGGGACCCAGTACTTC. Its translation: CASSYAAGGGGTQYF.